This T cell receptor beta chain was obtained from a study of CXCR3-negative and CXCR3-positive naive CD8 T cells (dated by TCRdb to about 2019). For the wider study: Around 140 million TRB reads were obtained in total, roughly 1.5 +/- 0.3 million reads per library. TRBV-TRBJ cluster analysis included naive subsets from a handful of donors and memory cells from 3 donors. The diversity and physicochemical repertoire analyses included ten to eleven donors pooled from two independent experiments. Study-wide findings and limitations: Because surface CD5, which is linked to self-reactivity in mice, was comparable between the naive subsets, TCR interaction strength was also inferred from TRB CDR3 physicochemical properties. TRBV-TRBJ usage was similar between naive CXCR3-negative and CXCR3-positive cells from the same donor, while memory cells showed distinct patterns. Compared with CXCR3-negative naive cells, CXCR3-positive naive cells had TRB CDR3s with higher hydrophobicity (lower Kidera factor 4), lower energy, and higher strength and volume indices. Freshly isolated PBMCs were used for most assays because CXCR3 expression partially decreased after cryopreservation. Repertoire diversity was comparably high in both naive subsets but much lower in memory CD8+ T cells.

A note on this clonotype: No antigen is known for it.

The CDR3, from cysteine to phenylalanine, totals 13 residues. No coding sequence is recorded. Based on the germline V gene (reference sequence), the CDR1 and CDR2 sequences are DFQATT and SNEGSKA. Sequencing took place on a NextSeq 550. The Human TCR Profiling Kit (MiLaboratory) was used to prepare UMI-labeled 5' RACE TRB cDNA libraries. The full amount of extracted RNA was used for cDNA synthesis, and the full amount of resulting cDNA was used for PCR amplification. Libraries were prepared in parallel with an identical number of PCR cycles. As for how the authors treated the data: With a requirement of at least two reads per UMI, MIGEC and MiXCR extracted about 53,000 +/- 9,400 unique UMI-labeled TRB cDNA molecules per library. Each library averaged approximately 40,000 +/- 10,000 functional in-frame TRB CDR3 nucleotide clonotypes without stop codons. After downsampling to 5000 UMI-labeled TRB molecules per sample, diversity metrics, including normalized Shannon-Wiener and Chao1, were computed in VDJtools. For the central five CDR3 residues, VDJtools calculated physicochemical properties weighted by clonotype size, namely interaction energy, strength, volume and Kidera factor 4. Following TCRdb reprocessing, every CDR3 protein sequence forms one entry, and DNA is not provided. The V and J calls and clone size come from TCRdb's table, not from the authors' own analysis. The data table for this sample lists tens of thousands of distinct CDR3 sequences. Approximately 0.74% of the sample comes from the top ten.

For every CD8+ T cell subset, 250,000 to 300,000 cells were flow-sorted straight into RLT lysis buffer, and each subset was sorted in triplicate. To exclude memory contaminants, naive CD8+ T cells were stringently defined as CD45RO-CCR7+CD27+CD95-. Standard density gradient centrifugation was used to isolate peripheral blood mononuclear cells from buffy coats. A FACSAria III was used to flow-sort naive CD8+ T cells into CXCR3-negative and CXCR3-positive populations. Total RNA was extracted from sorted cells with an RNeasy Mini Kit. The receptor was isolated from a human donor in good health. Some clones in this sample may be carry-over from other donors' samples. The sequencing sample was made of naive CXCR3+ CD8+ T cells from blood. The cell subset or site tag for this specimen amounts to: CD45RO-CCR7+CD27+CD95- naive CD8+ T cells expressing CXCR3 (TNR3+). The V and J genes are TRBV20-1 and TRBJ2-7. CDR3 region: CSARIGMTYEQYF.